This note documents a single T cell receptor (beta chain) sequence. Other autoimmune diseases, uncontrolled infections, pregnancy or lactation led to the exclusion of patients. The authors diagnosed from clinical symptoms, serum thyroxine, TRAb, thyroid ultrasound and orbital computed tomography. This record belongs to a study of Graves' ophthalmopathy and Graves' hyperthyroidism. In germline, CDR1 is ENHRY, CDR2 SYGVKD. The CDR3 has 14 residues. Unmatched junction bases numbered 5, after V lost 6 bases and J lost 4 bases. RNA served as the template for amplifying TCR beta CDR3 regions. First-round RT-PCR relied on HTBI primers, and a second-round multiplex PCR came next. TCRdb re-derived calls from the multiplex PCR reads in MiXCR, one entry per CDR3 protein. Of 740,000 or so distinct CDR3 sequences listed, 40% were seen once; the top ten hold approximately 46%.

This sequence was found in an adult man with Graves' ophthalmopathy. Input material: peripheral blood. The chain is built from TRBV10-3 and TRBJ1-1; 10 bases match TRBD1. CDR3 nucleotide sequence: TGTGCCATCAGCCCCGGACAGGGGGTCACTGAAGCTTTCTTT. Translating gives CAISPGQGVTEAFF.